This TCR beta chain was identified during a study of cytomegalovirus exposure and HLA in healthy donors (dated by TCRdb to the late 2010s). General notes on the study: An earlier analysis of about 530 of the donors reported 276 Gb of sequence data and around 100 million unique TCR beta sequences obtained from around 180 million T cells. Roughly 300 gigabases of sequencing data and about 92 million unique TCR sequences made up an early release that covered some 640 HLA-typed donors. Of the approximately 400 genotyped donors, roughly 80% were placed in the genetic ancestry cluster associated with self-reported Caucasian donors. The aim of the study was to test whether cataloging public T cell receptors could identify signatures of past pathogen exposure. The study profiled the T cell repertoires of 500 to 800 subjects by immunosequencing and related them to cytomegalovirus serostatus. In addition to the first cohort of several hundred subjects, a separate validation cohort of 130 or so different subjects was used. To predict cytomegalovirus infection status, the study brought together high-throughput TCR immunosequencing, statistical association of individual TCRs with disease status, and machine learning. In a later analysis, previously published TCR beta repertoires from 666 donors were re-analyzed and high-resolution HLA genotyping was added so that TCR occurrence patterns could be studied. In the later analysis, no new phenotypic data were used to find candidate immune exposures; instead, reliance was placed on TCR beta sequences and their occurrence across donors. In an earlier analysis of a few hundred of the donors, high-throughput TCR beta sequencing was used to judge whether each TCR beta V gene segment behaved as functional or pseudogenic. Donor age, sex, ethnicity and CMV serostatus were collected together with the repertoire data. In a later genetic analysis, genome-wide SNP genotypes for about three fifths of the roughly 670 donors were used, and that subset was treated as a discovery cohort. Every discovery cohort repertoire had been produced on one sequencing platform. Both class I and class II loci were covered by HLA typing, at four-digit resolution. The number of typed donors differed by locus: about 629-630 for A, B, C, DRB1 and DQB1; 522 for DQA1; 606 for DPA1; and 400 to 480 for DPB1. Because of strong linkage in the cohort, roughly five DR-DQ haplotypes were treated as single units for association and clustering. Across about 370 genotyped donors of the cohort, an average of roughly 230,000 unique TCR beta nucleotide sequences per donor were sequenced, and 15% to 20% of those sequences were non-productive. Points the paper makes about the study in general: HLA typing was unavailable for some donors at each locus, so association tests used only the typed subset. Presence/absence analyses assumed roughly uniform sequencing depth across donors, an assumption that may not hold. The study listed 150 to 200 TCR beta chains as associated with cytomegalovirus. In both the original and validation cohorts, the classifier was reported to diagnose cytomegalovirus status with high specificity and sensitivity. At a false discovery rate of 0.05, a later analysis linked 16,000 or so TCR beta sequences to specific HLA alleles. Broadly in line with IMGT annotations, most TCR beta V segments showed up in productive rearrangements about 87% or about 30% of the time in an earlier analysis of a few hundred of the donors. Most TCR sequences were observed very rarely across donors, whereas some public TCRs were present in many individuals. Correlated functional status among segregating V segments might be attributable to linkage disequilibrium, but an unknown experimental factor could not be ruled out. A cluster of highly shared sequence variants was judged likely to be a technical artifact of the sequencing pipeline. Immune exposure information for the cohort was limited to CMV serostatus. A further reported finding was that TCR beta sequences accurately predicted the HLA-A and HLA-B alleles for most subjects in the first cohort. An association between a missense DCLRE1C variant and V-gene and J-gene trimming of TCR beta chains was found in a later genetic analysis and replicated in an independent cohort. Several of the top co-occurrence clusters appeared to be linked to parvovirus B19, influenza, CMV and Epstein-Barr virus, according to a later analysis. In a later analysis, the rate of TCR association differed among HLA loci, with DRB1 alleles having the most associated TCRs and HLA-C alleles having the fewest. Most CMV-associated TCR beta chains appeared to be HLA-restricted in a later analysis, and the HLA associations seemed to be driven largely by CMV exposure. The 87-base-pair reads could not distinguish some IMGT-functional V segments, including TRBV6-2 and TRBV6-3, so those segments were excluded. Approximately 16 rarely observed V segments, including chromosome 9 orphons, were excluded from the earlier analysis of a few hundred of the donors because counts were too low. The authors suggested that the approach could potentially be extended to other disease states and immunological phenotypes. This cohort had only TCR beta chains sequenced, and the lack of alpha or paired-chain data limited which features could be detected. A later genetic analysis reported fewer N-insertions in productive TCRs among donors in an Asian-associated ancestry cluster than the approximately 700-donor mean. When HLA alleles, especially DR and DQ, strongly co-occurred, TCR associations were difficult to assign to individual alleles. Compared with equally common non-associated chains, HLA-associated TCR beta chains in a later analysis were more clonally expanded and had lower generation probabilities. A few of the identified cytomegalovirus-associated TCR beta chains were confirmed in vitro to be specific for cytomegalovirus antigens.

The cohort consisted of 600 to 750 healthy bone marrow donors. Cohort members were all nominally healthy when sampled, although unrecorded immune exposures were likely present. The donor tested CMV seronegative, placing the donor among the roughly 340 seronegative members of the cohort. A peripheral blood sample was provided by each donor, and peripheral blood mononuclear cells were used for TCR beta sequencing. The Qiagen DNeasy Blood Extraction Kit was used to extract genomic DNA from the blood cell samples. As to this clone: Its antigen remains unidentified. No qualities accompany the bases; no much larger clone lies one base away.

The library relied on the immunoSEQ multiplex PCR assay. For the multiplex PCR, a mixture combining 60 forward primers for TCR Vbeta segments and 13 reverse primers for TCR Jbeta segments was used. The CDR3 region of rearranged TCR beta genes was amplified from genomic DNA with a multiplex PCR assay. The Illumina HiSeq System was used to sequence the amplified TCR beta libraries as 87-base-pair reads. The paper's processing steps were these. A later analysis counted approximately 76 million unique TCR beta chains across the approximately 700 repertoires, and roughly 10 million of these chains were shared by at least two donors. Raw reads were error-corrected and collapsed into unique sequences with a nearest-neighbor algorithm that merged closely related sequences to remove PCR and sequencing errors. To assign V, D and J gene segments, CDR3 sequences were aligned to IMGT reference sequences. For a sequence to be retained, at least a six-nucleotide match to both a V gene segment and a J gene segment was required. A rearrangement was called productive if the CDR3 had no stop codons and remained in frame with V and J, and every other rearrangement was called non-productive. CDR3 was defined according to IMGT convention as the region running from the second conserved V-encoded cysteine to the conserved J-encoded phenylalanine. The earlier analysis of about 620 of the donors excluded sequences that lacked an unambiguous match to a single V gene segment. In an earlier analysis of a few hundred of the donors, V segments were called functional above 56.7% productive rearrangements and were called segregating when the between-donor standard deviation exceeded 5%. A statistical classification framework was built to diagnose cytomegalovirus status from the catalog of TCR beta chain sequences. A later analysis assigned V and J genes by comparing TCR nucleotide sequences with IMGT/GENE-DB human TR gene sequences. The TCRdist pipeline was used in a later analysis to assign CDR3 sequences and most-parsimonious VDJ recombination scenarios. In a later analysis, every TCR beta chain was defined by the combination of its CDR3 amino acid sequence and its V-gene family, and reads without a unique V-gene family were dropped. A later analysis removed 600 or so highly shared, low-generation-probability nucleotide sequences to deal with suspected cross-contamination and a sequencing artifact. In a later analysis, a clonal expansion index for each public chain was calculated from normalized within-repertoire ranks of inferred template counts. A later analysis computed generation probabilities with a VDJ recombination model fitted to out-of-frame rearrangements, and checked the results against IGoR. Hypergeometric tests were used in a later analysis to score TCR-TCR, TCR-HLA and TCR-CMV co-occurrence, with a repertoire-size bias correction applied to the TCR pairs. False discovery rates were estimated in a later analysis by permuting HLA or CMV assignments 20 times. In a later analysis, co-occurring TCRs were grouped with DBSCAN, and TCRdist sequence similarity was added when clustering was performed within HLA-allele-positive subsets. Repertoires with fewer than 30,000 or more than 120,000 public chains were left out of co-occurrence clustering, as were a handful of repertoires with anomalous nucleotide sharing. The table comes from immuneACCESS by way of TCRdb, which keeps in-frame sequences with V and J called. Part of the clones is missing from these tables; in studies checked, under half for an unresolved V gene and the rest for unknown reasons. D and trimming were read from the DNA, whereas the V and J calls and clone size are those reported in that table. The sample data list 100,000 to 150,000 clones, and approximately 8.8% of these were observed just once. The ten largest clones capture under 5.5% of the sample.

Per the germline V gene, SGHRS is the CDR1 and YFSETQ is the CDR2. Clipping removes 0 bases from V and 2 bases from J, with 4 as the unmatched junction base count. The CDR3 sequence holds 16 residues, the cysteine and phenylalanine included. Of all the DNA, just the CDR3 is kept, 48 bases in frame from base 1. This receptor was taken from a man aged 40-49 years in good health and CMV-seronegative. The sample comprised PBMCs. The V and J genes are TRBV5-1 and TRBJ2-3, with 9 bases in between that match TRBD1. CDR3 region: CASSLEGQGPTDTQYF. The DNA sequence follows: TGCGCCAGCAGCTTGGAGGGACAGGGCCCCACAGATACGCAGTATTTT.